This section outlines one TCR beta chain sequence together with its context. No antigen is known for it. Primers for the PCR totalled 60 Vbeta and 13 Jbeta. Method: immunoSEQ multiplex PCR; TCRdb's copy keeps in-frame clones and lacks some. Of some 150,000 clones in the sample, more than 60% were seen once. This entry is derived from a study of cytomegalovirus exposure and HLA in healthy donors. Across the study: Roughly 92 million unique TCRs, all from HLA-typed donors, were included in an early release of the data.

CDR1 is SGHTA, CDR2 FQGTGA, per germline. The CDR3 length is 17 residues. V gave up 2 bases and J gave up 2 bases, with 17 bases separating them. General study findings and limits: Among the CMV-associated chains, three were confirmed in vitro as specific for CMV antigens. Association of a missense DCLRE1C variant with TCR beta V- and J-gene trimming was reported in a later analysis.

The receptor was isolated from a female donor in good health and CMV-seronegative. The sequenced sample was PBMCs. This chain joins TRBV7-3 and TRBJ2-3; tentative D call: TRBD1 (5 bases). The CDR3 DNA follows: TGTGCCAGCAGCTTAGGGTCCTGGGGCCCCGCCACAGATACGCAGTATTTT. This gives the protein CASSLGSWGPATDTQYF.